The table lists the clone carrying this T cell receptor (beta chain) with a few counts. The entry originates in a study of blood T cells in healthy people across ages. Study overall: Researchers report that template switching captured about one barcoded beta molecule per two T cells.

Per germline, CDR1 MDHEN and CDR2 SYDVKM. The CDR3 loop spans 15 amino acids. Trimming cost V 10 bases and J 3 bases; bases outside gene matches: 9. Sample-barcoded 5' priming and a J-beta primer mix drove a second PCR of about 7 to 12 cycles. Template switching added a 12-random-nucleotide identifier to every cDNA molecule. TCRdb re-called the 5' RACE reads with MiXCR, one entry per CDR3 protein. The sample carries 850,000 or so distinct CDR3 sequences, about 28% recorded once. The clonotype comes from an elderly woman in good health. The gene calls are TRBV28 and TRBJ2-1, with 10 bases that match TRBD1. The sequencing sample was made of blood. The CDR3 reads CATSLTGGDYNEQFF. As DNA, the CDR3 is TGTGCCACCTCGTTGACAGGGGGCGACTACAATGAGCAGTTCTTC.